This TCR beta chain appears in the sequencing data of a study of OX40 agonist ivuxolimab in advanced cancers. Study-wide context: Six ivuxolimab dose levels, 0.01 to 10 mg/kg, were given intravenously every 2 weeks. Of mixed ages from about 20 to 80 and averaging approximately 60 years, the group was around 78% male. Overall study results and limits: Both blood CD4+ and CD8+ T cells showed clonal growth by week 6 at 0.1 to 3.0 mg/kg. In general, CD8+ T cells held more expanded clones than CD4+ did, on average.

Note on this clone: Its antigen is unidentified.

The CDR3 has 14 residues. V lost 6 bases, J lost 1 base, and 12 bases lay in between. Germline-derived CDR1 and CDR2 are SNHLY and FYNNEI. Libraries were prepared by immunoSEQ multiplex PCR; TCRdb keeps only in-frame clonotypes and omits some of them. The sample lists tens of thousands of clones, approximately 82% occurring once. The chain couples TRBV2 to TRBJ1-2; D uncertain. The sequencing used CD4+ or CD8+ T cells sorted from blood, collected in a trial of the OX40 agonist ivuxolimab. The origin of this receptor is an adult with an advanced solid tumor such as melanoma, head and neck, liver or kidney cancer. The CDR3 spells CASRGEGINYGYTF. The CDR3 DNA reads TGTGCCAGCAGGGGCGAGGGAATTAACTATGGCTACACCTTC.